The clone carrying this TCR beta chain has a handful of counts. TCR libraries were built from approximately 0.45 ug of total RNA by linear amplification. TCRdb reprocessed the reads with MiXCR, giving one entry per CDR3 protein. Found here are about 180,000 distinct CDR3 sequences, about 76% of them singletons; the top ten hold about 2.1%. The sample belongs to a study of healthy donors' naive CD4 and CD8 T cells. Material for sequencing was naive CD4+ and CD8+ T cells sorted from blood, pooled from several donors. This clonotype originated in a pool of human donors in good health; the sample pools cells from several healthy donors.

The CDR3 here is CASSSPGLAGRNEQFF. The CDR3 DNA is TGTGCCAGTAGTTCTCCGGGACTAGCGGGACGGAATGAGCAGTTCTTC. The chain is built from TRBV19 and TRBJ2-1; TRBD2 matches 13 bases. Trimming took 5 bases from V and 7 from J; bases not matched to a gene: 8. CDR1 and CDR2 from the germline V gene are LNHDA and SQIVND (reference sequence). This CDR3 comprises 16 residues.